This entry lists 20 T cell receptor beta chains sequenced from one sample in a study of T cells in Graves' hyperthyroidism and ophthalmopathy. The source material, RNA transcripts, was used to amplify TCR beta CDR3 regions. The study used the HTBI primer set for a first-round RT-PCR of the TCR CDR3. TCRdb reprocessed the multiplex PCR reads with MiXCR, giving one entry per CDR3 protein. This table has 350,000 or so distinct CDR3 sequences, 15% to 20% appearing once. Input material: blood. Receptor source: a woman in her 50s with Graves' hyperthyroidism.

This clonotype showed up just a few times. The chain joins TRBV10-2 to TRBJ2-2; D remains unclear. CDR1 and CDR2 from the germline V gene are WSHSY and SAAADI. V shed 4 bases and J shed 7 bases, with 4 bases lying between them. The CDR3 runs to 11 residues. CDR3 loop: CASSVSGELFF. The CDR3 coding sequence is TGCGCCAGCAGTGTAAGCGGGGAGCTGTTTTTT.

V gene TRBV6-5 combines with J gene TRBJ2-2; a possible D gene is TRBD2 (5 bases). V lost 0 bases, J lost 5 bases, and 16 bases lay in between. Germline CDR1 is MNHEY and CDR2 is SVGAGI. This CDR3 has 17 residues. CDR3 amino acids: CASSYSFYEGTTGELFF. CDR3 DNA sequence: TGTGCCAGCAGTTACTCGTTTTATGAGGGAACAACCGGGGAGCTGTTTTTT.

This clonotype was seen repeatedly, ten times or more. The genes are TRBV5-1 and TRBJ2-2; D not resolved. The V gene lost 0 bases and the J gene lost 3 bases, with 9 bases spanning the gap. The germline CDR1 and CDR2 sequences are SGHRS and YFSETQ. The CDR3 is 15 residues long. CDR3 sequence (DNA): TGCGCCAGCAGCTTGGGACACGTTTACACCGGGGAGCTGTTTTTT. It encodes CASSLGHVYTGELFF. Using reference TRBV5-1 and TRBJ2-2 for the parts outside the CDR3, the full variable domain is KAGVTQTPRYLIKTRGQQVTLSCSPISGHRSVSWYQQTPGQGLQFLFEYFSETQRNKGNFPGRFSGRQFSNSRSEMNVSTLELGDSALYLCASSLGHVYTGELFFGEGSRLTVL.

V usage is TRBV4-1 and J usage is TRBJ2-7; D may be TRBD2 (5 bases). The CDR3 loop spans 15 amino acids. Germline CDR1 and CDR2: MGHRA and YSYEKL. With 1 base removed from V and 2 bases from J, the gap between germline ends came to 12 bases. CDR3 amino acids: CASSQVGRAPYEQYF. The CDR3 DNA reads TGCGCCAGCAGCCAAGTTGGGCGGGCTCCCTACGAGCAGTACTTC.

This clonotype was counted only a few times. This rearrangement joins TRBV10-3 to TRBJ2-4; D is undetermined. This CDR3 is built from 17 residues. CDR1 and CDR2 (germline): ENHRY, SYGVKD. The V end was cut by 0 bases, the J end by 2 bases, with 14 bases between. CDR3 DNA sequence: TGTGCCATCAGTGAGTCTGTGGCGGCCCCGACCAAAAACATTCAGTACTTC. Translating gives CAISESVAAPTKNIQYF.

The chain links TRBV6-1 to TRBJ2-2, with 10 bases lining up with TRBD1. CDR1 MNHNS and CDR2 SASEGT come from the germline V gene. CDR3 size: 15 residues. Trimming cost V 5 bases and J 6 bases; bases outside gene matches: 6. CDR3 sequence (DNA): TGTGCCAGCAGTAAGAGGACAGGGGGGGCCGGGGAGCTGTTTTTT. Its protein is CASSKRTGGAGELFF.

Ten or more counts support this clonotype. The chain uses TRBV5-1 and TRBJ2-3, with 9 bases fitting TRBD2. CDR3 length: 15 amino acids. V was pared by 0 bases and J by 3 bases, with 2 bases of the junction left unmatched. CDR1 is SGHRS and CDR2 is YFSETQ in the germline V gene. The DNA of the CDR3 is TGCGCCAGCAGCTTGGCGGCGGGGGGGACAGATACGCAGTATTTT. Translating it yields CASSLAAGGTDTQYF.

This clonotype was counted a few times. The chain links TRBV9 to TRBJ1-2; 9 bases align to TRBD1. The CDR3 extends over 16 amino acids. V dropped 3 bases and J dropped 4; count of bases not matched to a gene: 10. Germline CDR1 is SGDLS and CDR2 is YYNGEE. In DNA form, the CDR3 reads TGTGCCAGCAGCGCACCCCGGACAGGGGCGGGCTATGGCTACACCTTC. This sequence encodes CASSAPRTGAGYGYTF. The full variable domain, in which reference TRBV9 and TRBJ1-2 provide the parts outside the CDR3, is DSGVTQTPKHLITATGQRVTLRCSPRSGDLSVYWYQQSLDQGLQFLIQYYNGEERAKGNILERFSAQQFPDLHSELNLSSLELGDSALYFCASSAPRTGAGYGYTFGSGTRLTVV.

The chain has TRBV28 and TRBJ2-3; TRBD1 or TRBD2 may be the D gene (6 bases each). The V gene's germline CDR1 is MDHEN and CDR2 SYDVKM. The CDR3 runs to 19 residues. Between the trimmed V and J ends, which lost 4 bases and 2 bases, there was a span of 25 bases. Here the CDR3 reads CASSSVGVIGGDNTDTQYF. The CDR3, as DNA: TGTGCCAGCAGTTCTGTAGGGGTGATTGGCGGGGACAACACAGATACGCAGTATTTT.

This clonotype was detected many times. The chain recombines TRBV12-3 or TRBV12-4 with TRBJ1-3; D is unclear. This CDR3 has 14 amino acids. V was pared by 7 bases and J by 2 bases, with 12 bases between. CDR3 sequence: CASISVGAGNTIYF. For the CDR3, the DNA is TGTGCCAGCATTTCCGTGGGCGCTGGAAACACCATATATTTT.

The gene calls are TRBV29-1 and TRBJ1-2; 8 bases agree with TRBD1. Germline V gene lookup returns CDR1 SQVTM and CDR2 ANQGSEA. This CDR3 is built from 13 residues. J lost 3 bases, V lost 7 bases, and 7 bases had no gene match. The CDR3 protein is CSARSGQDYGYTF. The CDR3 coding sequence is TGCAGCGCCCGATCGGGACAGGACTATGGCTACACCTTC.

Many counts were recorded for this clonotype. The V and J genes are TRBV28 and TRBJ1-4; 8 bases are shared with TRBD1. The trim removed 2 bases at V and 3 bases at J, leaving 2 bases unmatched. The CDR3 runs to 15 residues. CDR1 and CDR2 from the germline V gene are MDHEN and SYDVKM. CDR3 bases: TGTGCCAGCAGTTTAGGACAGGGTGCTAATGAAAAACTGTTTTTT. This sequence encodes CASSLGQGANEKLFF.

This clonotype turned up a few times. The chain has TRBV7-9 and TRBJ1-2, with TRBD1 matching over 7 bases. Germline assignment: CDR1 SEHNR and CDR2 FQNEAQ (reference sequence). V dropped 4 bases and J dropped 6; count of bases not matched to a gene: 5. CDR3 length: 13 amino acids. The CDR3 region has the DNA TGTGCCAGCAGCTCCGGGACAGTTAATGGCTACACCTTC. Amino acid sequence: CASSSGTVNGYTF.

The chain links TRBV12-5 to TRBJ2-3; no definite D call. Germline V CDR1 and CDR2: LGHNT, FRNRAP. The CDR3 consists of 14 residues. The germline V and J ends were trimmed by 7 bases and 2 bases, with 13 bases remaining between them. The CDR3 reads CASVDTITTDTQYF. The DNA of the CDR3 is TGTGCTAGTGTTGACACTATCACCACAGATACGCAGTATTTT.

This clonotype has only a few counts. The chain employs TRBV6-1 and TRBJ1-5; possible D gene TRBD1, 5 bases. With 4 bases removed from V and 6 bases from J, the gap between germline ends came to 7 bases. The germline V gene has CDR1 MNHNS and CDR2 SASEGT. The CDR3 has 12 amino acids. The CDR3: CASSGGTQPQHF. The CDR3 coding sequence is TGTGCCAGCAGTGGAGGGACTCAGCCCCAGCATTTT.

This clonotype appeared many times. This chain uses TRBV28 with TRBJ2-1; 7 bases line up with TRBD2. V gave up 3 bases and J gave up 4 bases; unmatched junction bases: 6. Germline V lookup: CDR1 MDHEN, CDR2 SYDVKM. The CDR3 is 15 amino acids. CDR3 sequence (DNA): TGTGCCAGCAGTTTCACCGGGACTAATTACAATGAGCAGTTCTTC. The encoded protein is CASSFTGTNYNEQFF.

A single count supports this clonotype. The chain employs TRBV9 and TRBJ2-1; 15 bases agree with TRBD2. This CDR3 comprises 14 residues. Germline V gene lookup returns CDR1 SGDLS and CDR2 YYNGEE. Germline trimming cut 2 bases from V and 10 bases from J; bases unmatched to any gene: 1. CDR3 protein: CASSVGLAGGEQFF. The CDR3 DNA follows: TGTGCCAGCAGCGTCGGACTAGCGGGAGGGGAGCAGTTCTTC.

The rearrangement joins TRBV30 to TRBJ2-3; the D is unclear. The CDR3 is 13 amino acids. Per the germline V gene, CDR1 is GTSNPN and CDR2 is SVGIG (reference sequence). Trimming took 4 bases from V and 0 from J, leaving 8 bases between them. CDR3 bases: TGTGCCTGGAATCTGCTGAGCACAGATACGCAGTATTTT. Residues: CAWNLLSTDTQYF.

This clonotype was seen ten or more times. Being one base from a much bigger clone, this may be a read error. This rearrangement joins TRBV11-2 to TRBJ2-5, with D unresolved. V lost 3 bases, J lost 5 bases, and 13 bases lay in between. This CDR3 is 14 amino acids long. Germline CDR1 reads SGHAT; CDR2 reads FQNNGV. CDR3 protein: CASSFNTGKETQYF. CDR3 in DNA: TGTGCCAGCAGCTTCAATACTGGGAAGGAGACCCAGTACTTC.

This clonotype was observed at least ten times. J is TRBJ1-1 and V is TRBV6-5; perhaps TRBD1 as D (5 bases). Trimming shortened V by 0 bases and J by 11 bases, and 19 bases separated the two germline ends. The CDR3 extends over 15 amino acids. Germline loops: CDR1 MNHEY, CDR2 SVGAGI. CDR3 protein: CASSYSGQGLDSAFF. The CDR3 DNA reads TGTGCCAGCAGTTACTCAGGGCAGGGCCTCGACTCGGCTTTCTTT.